A single sample gave rise to the 12 T cell receptor beta chains below, sequenced in a study of graft-versus-host responses after intestinal transplantation. TCRdb's copy holds only in-frame clones and misses some; the assay was immunoSEQ multiplex PCR. The sample consists of roughly 90,000 clones, 80% to 95% of them appearing once. No antigen has been identified for these receptors. The specimen was unstimulated CD8+ T cells sorted from spleen or lymph node cells, collected before intestinal transplant. The receptor set was obtained from a human donor who received an intestinal transplant.

The V gene is TRBV4-1, the J gene TRBJ1-4, with D possibly TRBD1 on 5 matching bases. Germline V gene sequence: CDR1 MGHRA, CDR2 YSYEKL. The CDR3 covers 16 residues. V was cut by 2 bases and J by 4 bases, with 14 bases left in between. The CDR3 region has the DNA TGCGCCAGCAGCCAATTCCCCGGGACGAATAATGAAAAACTGTTTTTT. This codes for CASSQFPGTNNEKLFF.

The CDR3 sequence: CAISGDRKNYEQYF. The CDR3 DNA follows: TGTGCCATCAGTGGGGACAGGAAGAACTACGAGCAGTACTTC. V gene TRBV10-3 combines with J gene TRBJ2-5; 8 bases agree with TRBD1. With the DNA end fitting TRBJ2-7 better, the J assignment may be wrong. Germline V gene data show CDR1 as ENHRY and CDR2 as SYGVKD. This CDR3 comprises 14 residues.

The chain uses TRBV2 and TRBJ2-5; D perhaps matches TRBD2 (5 bases). The CDR3 is made up of 15 amino acids. From germline, CDR1 is SNHLY and CDR2 FYNNEI. V was trimmed by 10 bases and J by 1 base, leaving 19 bases between them. The CDR3 loop reads CAINLGGGIQETQYF. CDR3 bases: TGTGCCATCAACCTTGGAGGAGGAATCCAAGAGACCCAGTACTTC. Full variable domain (remainder filled in from reference TRBV2 and TRBJ2-5): EPEVTQTPSHQVTQMGQEVILRCVPISNHLYFYWYRQILGQKVEFLVSFYNNEISEKSEIFDDQFSVERPDGSNFTLKIRSTKLEDSAMYFCAINLGGGIQETQYFGPGTRLLVL.

V usage is TRBV10-2 and J usage is TRBJ1-5; D remains unclear. CDR1 and CDR2 from the germline V gene are WSHSY and SAAADI. Trimming took 10 bases from V and 7 from J, leaving 23 bases between them. CDR3 length equals 15 residues. The CDR3 sequence: CATRAGLWYKQPQHF. The CDR3, as DNA: TGCGCCACCAGAGCTGGATTGTGGTATAAACAGCCCCAGCATTTT.

V is TRBV7-2 and J is TRBJ1-5; D is ambiguous. The CDR3 totals 15 residues. The V end lost 2 bases, the J end lost 4 bases, and 12 bases lay between the germline ends. CDR1 and CDR2 (germline): SGHTA, FQGNSA. CDR3 sequence reads: CASSLLGQENQPQHF. DNA of the CDR3: TGTGCCAGCAGCTTACTCGGGCAGGAGAATCAGCCCCAGCATTTT.

V is TRBV7-6 and J is TRBJ2-1; D is perhaps TRBD2 (5 bases). V was trimmed by 5 bases and J by 9 bases, leaving 11 bases between them. Germline V gene lookup returns CDR1 SGHVS and CDR2 FNYEAQ. The CDR3 has 12 residues. DNA for the CDR3: TGTGCCAGCAGCCCGGACTGGGGTGAGCAGTTCTTC. It specifies CASSPDWGEQFF. Looking up the rest from reference TRBV7-6 and TRBJ2-1 gives the full variable domain: GAGVSQSPRYKVTKRGQDVALRCDPISGHVSLYWYRQALGQGPEFLTYFNYEAQQDKSGLPNDRFSAERPEGSISTLTIQRTEQRDSAMYRCASSPDWGEQFFGPGTRLTVL.

The chain has TRBV11-2 and TRBJ1-2, with a possible D match to TRBD1 (6 bases). The CDR3 contains 15 residues. Trimming stripped 7 bases from V and 1 base from J, with 16 bases between. Per germline, CDR1 SGHAT and CDR2 FQNNGV. CDR3 in DNA: TGTGCCAGCAACCCAATCCCGGACAGTAACTATGGCTACACCTTC. Its translation: CASNPIPDSNYGYTF.

The chain is built from TRBV10-1 and TRBJ1-1, with D unresolved. The ends were cut back, 0 bases at V and 5 bases at J, with 10 bases in the middle. Looked up from germline, CDR1 is WNHNN and CDR2 is SYGVQD (reference sequence). This CDR3 contains 14 residues. The CDR3 reads CASSESNVGTEAFF. CDR3 DNA sequence: TGCGCCAGCAGTGAGTCGAATGTGGGAACTGAAGCTTTCTTT.

This rearrangement joins TRBV4-1 to TRBJ2-1; 8 positions agree with TRBD1. The V gene's germline CDR1 is MGHRA and CDR2 YSYEKL. Trimming cost V 4 bases and J 3 bases; bases outside gene matches: 8. The length of the CDR3 is 16 residues. Written as DNA, the CDR3 is TGCGCCAGCAGCCCGGGACAGGAGTGGTACTACAATGAGCAGTTCTTC. Translation: CASSPGQEWYYNEQFF.

J is TRBJ1-2 and V is TRBV28, with D perhaps matching TRBD1 (5 bases). Trimming removed 4 bases from V and 1 base from J, with 16 bases in between. Germline V lookup: CDR1 MDHEN, CDR2 SYDVKM. CDR3 length: 16 amino acids. In DNA form, the CDR3 reads TGTGCCAGCAGTTACGACAGTGGGCTGGTTAACTATGGCTACACCTTC. Protein product: CASSYDSGLVNYGYTF.

The gene calls are TRBV6-5 and TRBJ2-7; D may correspond to TRBD1 or TRBD2 (5 bases each). V lost 8 bases and J lost 3, with 8 bases in between. The CDR3 covers 11 residues. The germline gives CDR1 MNHEY, CDR2 SVGAGI. The CDR3 protein is CASRGGYEQYF. The CDR3 DNA follows: TGTGCCAGCCGTGGGGGCTACGAGCAGTACTTC.

This clone was recorded once. This rearrangement joins TRBV11-2 to TRBJ2-4; D is undetermined. The CDR3 runs 11 residues. Looked up from germline, CDR1 is SGHAT and CDR2 is FQNNGV. Trimming took off 6 bases at V and 12 bases at J, with 12 bases between the two ends. The CDR3, as DNA: TGTGCCAGCAGTTCTACTTTCTCTCAGTACTTC. This encodes CASSSTFSQYF. Full variable domain (outside the CDR3, taken from reference TRBV11-2 and TRBJ2-4): EAGVAQSPRYKIIEKRQSVAFWCNPISGHATLYWYQQILGQGPKLLIQFQNNGVVDDSQLPKDRFSAERLKGVDSTLKIQPAKLEDSAVYLCASSSTFSQYFGAGTRLSVL.